This T cell receptor beta chain is from a study of Graves' ophthalmopathy and Graves' hyperthyroidism. CDR1 and CDR2 from the germline V gene are SNHLY and FYNNEI. CDR3 length equals 14 residues. Trimming left V 5 bases short and J 5 bases short, with 14 bases between. This clonotype has a handful of counts. Amplification of TCR beta CDR3 regions used RNA transcripts. HTBI primers were used in a first-round RT-PCR, which preceded a second-round multiplex PCR. MiXCR was run by TCRdb on the multiplex PCR reads, yielding one entry per CDR3 protein. The sample has a few hundred thousand distinct CDR3 sequences, about 40% seen once; the top ten hold around 4.6%.

The gene calls are TRBV2 and TRBJ2-3, with a possible D match to TRBD1 (5 bases). Sequenced: peripheral blood or thyroid tissue (not recorded which). The TCR was taken from an adult man with Graves' hyperthyroidism. The chain's CDR3 is CASSSAGSEDTQYF. The CDR3 DNA sequence: TGTGCCAGCAGTTCGGCAGGGTCAGAAGATACGCAGTATTTT.